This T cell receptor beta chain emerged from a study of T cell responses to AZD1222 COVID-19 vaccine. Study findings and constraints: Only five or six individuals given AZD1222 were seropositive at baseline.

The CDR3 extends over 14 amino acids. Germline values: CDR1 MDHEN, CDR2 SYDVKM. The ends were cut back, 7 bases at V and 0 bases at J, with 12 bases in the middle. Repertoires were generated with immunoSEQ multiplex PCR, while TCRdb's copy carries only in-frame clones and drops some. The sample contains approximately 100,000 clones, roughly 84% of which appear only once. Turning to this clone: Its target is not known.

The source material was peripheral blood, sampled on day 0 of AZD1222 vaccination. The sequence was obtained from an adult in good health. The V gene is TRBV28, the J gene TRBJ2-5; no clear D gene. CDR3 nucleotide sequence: TGTGCCAGCATAGGCTCTACGTACCAAGAGACCCAGTACTTC. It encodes CASIGSTYQETQYF.